These T cell receptor beta chains were read from a single sample in a study of vaccination and CD4 T cells after COVID-19. Using its own MiXCR run on the PCR reads, TCRdb lists one record per CDR3 protein. The table has over 15,000 distinct CDR3 sequences, approximately 58% seen once. The antigens for these receptors are not known. The sample taken for sequencing was CD4+ T cells from blood, cultured in vitro. The receptors here all came from a human donor who had recovered from COVID-19. Both conserved end residues are part of each CDR3. Each record gives: J gene, V gene, D gene, clone size, CDR3 DNA, CDR3 protein. A D gene is named only where the DNA matches it firmly. Part of the rows lack a size; the others show once, few, many or a class for expanded clones.

TRBJ2-3	TRBV19	TRBD2	once	TGTGCCAGTAGTAAGTCAGGACTAGCGGGGGACACAGATACGCAGTATTTT	CASSKSGLAGDTDTQYF
TRBJ2-3	TRBV11-3	TRBD1	few	TGTGCCAGCAGCTTAGGGACAGGGGTCCCAGATACGCAGTATTTT	CASSLGTGVPDTQYF
TRBJ2-7	TRBV2	TRBD1	few	TGTGCCAGCAGTGAATTAGGACAGGGGTCAAACGAGCAGTACTTC	CASSELGQGSNEQYF
TRBJ1-5	TRBV19	-	-	TGTGCCAGTAGTCCAGACAGTGGGCAGCCCCAGCATTTT	CASSPDSGQPQHF
TRBJ2-1	TRBV27	TRBD2	-	TGTGCCAGCAGTTCGTATAGCGGGAAAGGGTACAATGAGCAGTTCTTC	CASSSYSGKGYNEQFF
TRBJ1-2	TRBV2	-	few	TGTGCCAGCACGTGGACAGAGCCATCCTATGGCTACACCTTC	CASTWTEPSYGYTF
TRBJ1-2	TRBV20-1	-	-	TGCAGTGCTCCAGGGGTCGGTCATGGCTACACCTTC	CSAPGVGHGYTF
TRBJ2-3	TRBV18	-	-	TGTGCCAGCTCACCCTTCGTGGTAGGGGGAGGAGATACGCAGTATTTT	CASSPFVVGGGDTQYF
TRBJ2-7	TRBV19	TRBD2	-	TGTGCCAGTAGAGATAGCGGGAATCTCGAGCAGTACTTC	CASRDSGNLEQYF
TRBJ1-5	TRBV2	-	-	TGTGCCAGCAGTGCAAGCGGGGGGGGAGGGGCTTATCAGCCCCAGCATTTT	CASSASGGGGAYQPQHF
TRBJ2-1	TRBV4-3	TRBD2	-	TGCGCCAGCAGCCAAGGACTAGCGGGGGGGACAAATGAGCAGTTCTTC	CASSQGLAGGTNEQFF
TRBJ2-7	TRBV2	TRBD2	-	TGTGCCAGTACTGGAGGACTAGGGTTTTACGAGCAGTACTTC	CASTGGLGFYEQYF
TRBJ1-1	TRBV3-1	TRBD1	-	TGTGCCAGCAGCCCCACTAGGGACAGGGGTACTGAAGCTTTCTTT	CASSPTRDRGTEAFF
TRBJ2-3	TRBV11-2	TRBD1	-	TGTGCCAGCAGCTCCGGACAGGGGGTATGGAGCGGTAGTACGGATACGCAGTATTTT	CASSSGQGVWSGSTDTQYF
TRBJ1-2	TRBV6-2/TRBV6-3	-	-	TGTGCCAGCAGTTACGAGGGGGAAGGCTACACCTTC	CASSYEGEGYTF
TRBJ2-7	TRBV6-4	-	few	TGTGCCAGCGGCCGGGATAGGGCCAGATACGAGCAGTACTTC	CASGRDRARYEQYF
TRBJ1-5	TRBV4-1	-	-	TGCGCCAGCAGCCAAGAACCGCACCCCTATAGCAATCAGCCCCAGCATTTT	CASSQEPHPYSNQPQHF
TRBJ1-5	TRBV30	-	-	TGTGCCTGGAGTACCGGGCCGATCAATCAGCCCCAGCATTTT	CAWSTGPINQPQHF
TRBJ1-1	TRBV15	TRBD1	few	TGTGCCACCAGCAGGGACAGGGGTTCTACTGAAGCTTTCTTT	CATSRDRGSTEAFF
TRBJ1-1	TRBV29-1	-	-	TGCAGCGTTGGCCACACTTCGGAGGGGGAGAATGAAGCTTTCTTT	CSVGHTSEGENEAFF
TRBJ1-2	TRBV30	-	-	TGTGCCTCCTCGGGGAGGGGGAATGGCTACACCTTC	CASSGRGNGYTF
TRBJ2-5	TRBV5-5	-	-	TGTGCCAGCAGCGTTACAGGACATACGATGGAGACCCAGTACTTC	CASSVTGHTMETQYF
TRBJ2-5	TRBV5-4	TRBD2	-	TGTGCCAGCAGGAAGGATAGCGGGAGAAGGGAGACCCAGTACTTC	CASRKDSGRRETQYF
TRBJ1-3	TRBV10-3	TRBD1	-	TGTGCCATCGTCCCCCAGGGGGCATTGCACACCATATATTTT	CAIVPQGALHTIYF
TRBJ1-1	TRBV21-1	-	-	TGTGCCAGCAGAGGACCGGGACAGGGGAACACTGAAGCTTTCTTT	CASRGPGQGNTEAFF
TRBJ2-5	TRBV5-4	-	-	TGTGCCAGCAGCTTGGCCAGCCTCCAAGAGACCCAGTACTTC	CASSLASLQETQYF
TRBJ2-5	TRBV25-1	-	-	TGTGCCAGCTCCAGGGGCGGGAGAGGACAAGAGACCCAGTACTTC	CASSRGGRGQETQYF
TRBJ2-5	TRBV2	-	few	TGTGCCAGCAGTGGGGTGTGGCGGGCTAATAGAGAGACCCAGTACTTC	CASSGVWRANRETQYF
TRBJ2-7	TRBV6-1	-	-	TGTGCCAGCAGTAAAAGTAATAGCGGCGGGGCCTATGAGCAGTACTTC	CASSKSNSGGAYEQYF
TRBJ2-5	TRBV7-3	-	-	TGTGCCAGCAGCTTGGGGACCTCGGAAGAGACCCAGTACTTC	CASSLGTSEETQYF
TRBJ2-4	TRBV7-9	-	-	TGTGCCAGCAGCTTAATGGCAGCCAAAAACATTCAGTACTTC	CASSLMAAKNIQYF
TRBJ2-3	TRBV10-3	-	-	TGTGCCATCAGTGAGTCGGGGGGGCCAGATACGCAGTATTTT	CAISESGGPDTQYF
TRBJ1-6	TRBV6-5	-	-	TGTGCCAGCAGTTCAAAAGGGGTGCCAGGCCAGGGGTCCTATAATTCACCCCTCCACTTT	CASSSKGVPGQGSYNSPLHF